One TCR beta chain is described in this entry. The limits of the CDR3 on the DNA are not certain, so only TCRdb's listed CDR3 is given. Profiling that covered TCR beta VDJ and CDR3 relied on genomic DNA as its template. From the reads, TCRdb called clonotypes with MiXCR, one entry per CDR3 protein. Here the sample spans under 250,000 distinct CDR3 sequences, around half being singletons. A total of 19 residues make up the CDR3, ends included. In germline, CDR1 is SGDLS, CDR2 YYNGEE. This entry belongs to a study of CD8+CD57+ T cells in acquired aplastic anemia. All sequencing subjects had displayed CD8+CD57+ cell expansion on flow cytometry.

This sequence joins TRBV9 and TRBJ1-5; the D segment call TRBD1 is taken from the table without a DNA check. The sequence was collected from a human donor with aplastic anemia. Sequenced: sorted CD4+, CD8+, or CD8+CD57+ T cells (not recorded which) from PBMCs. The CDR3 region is CASSVNRGVSFLWTRHQHF.